This TCR beta chain was recovered during a study of identical twins. This CDR3 contains 11 residues. V was trimmed by 6 bases and J by 10 bases, leaving 12 bases between them. CDR1 and CDR2 from the germline V gene are LGHNA and YNFKEQ. Study-level results: It was out-of-frame TCR alpha sharing in monozygotic twins that models underestimated. In drawing conclusions, the study used cross-sectional statistical analysis and did not follow the same donors.

TCRdb itself ran the 5' RACE reads through MiXCR, one entry per CDR3 protein. Among approximately 350,000 distinct CDR3 sequences listed, about 12% were seen once. A note on this clonotype: Its antigen remains unidentified.

This sample also appeared in a second study, on yellow fever vaccine responses in identical twins.

This chain uses TRBV4-2 with TRBJ1-1; D ambiguous. The clonotype comes from a woman aged 18-30 years in good health. The specimen was CD8+ T cells sorted from blood. CDR3 amino acids: CASSIGIGAFF. The CDR3 coding sequence is TGTGCCAGCAGTATTGGAATAGGAGCTTTCTTT.